The T cell receptor beta chain under discussion was sequenced for a study of T-cell reconstitution after alpha-beta-depleted transplantation in children. A note on this clonotype: Its target is unknown.

TCRbeta library construction was performed incorporating unique molecular identifiers. Using its own MiXCR run on the PCR reads, TCRdb lists one record per CDR3 protein. Here the sample spans approximately 350,000 distinct CDR3 sequences, roughly 15% being singletons. Broader study findings: Reportedly, alpha-beta T cells present about two months post-transplant originated from several hundred expanded clones of graft origin.

The CDR3 covers 14 residues. The junction had 4 bases not matched to a gene; V was cut back by 4 bases and J by 3 bases. Germline loops: CDR1 LNHDA, CDR2 SQIVND (reference sequence). This receptor was taken from a male patient between 2 and 10 years old who had a stem cell transplant for acute lymphoblastic leukemia, so the T cells may come from the graft donor. Specimen: PBMCs, mostly from graft donor cells, collected 360 days after TCRalphabeta/CD19-depleted stem cell transplant. The chain is built from TRBV19 and TRBJ1-1; 8 bases agree with TRBD1. This chain's CDR3 is CASSTQGADTEAFF. The CDR3 coding sequence is TGTGCCAGTAGTACGCAGGGGGCGGACACTGAAGCTTTCTTT.